These 31 T cell receptor beta chains share one sample of origin, sequenced in a study of cytomegalovirus exposure and HLA in healthy donors. With 60 Vbeta and 13 Jbeta primers, the PCR was carried out. Some clones are missing from TCRdb's copy, which holds only in-frame ones; the method was immunoSEQ multiplex PCR. The sample has roughly 200,000 clones, roughly 79% seen once. Sequenced input: PBMCs. These receptors were taken from a woman aged 35 to 49 in good health and CMV-seronegative.

This clone is a singleton in its sample. The chain links TRBV5-4 to TRBJ1-1; 10 bases fit TRBD1. Trimming cost V 4 bases and J 0 bases; bases outside gene matches: 9. CDR1 and CDR2 from the germline V gene are SGHNT and YYREEE (reference sequence). The CDR3 extends over 17 amino acids. CDR3 DNA: TGTGCCAGCAGCCCAAAGACAGGGGGCTCCCTGAACACTGAAGCTTTCTTT. Its translation: CASSPKTGGSLNTEAFF.

This clone turned up a few times. This same CDR3 is encoded by further DNA sequences in the sample. V is TRBV2 and J is TRBJ1-1; D might be TRBD1 (6 bases). This CDR3 is built from 11 residues. Trimming cost V 5 bases and J 5 bases, with 6 bases left between them. Germline-derived CDR1 and CDR2 are SNHLY and FYNNEI. CDR3 in DNA: TGTGCCAGCAGTCAGGGGACTGAAGCTTTCTTT. Translating gives CASSQGTEAFF.

The rearrangement uses TRBV19 and TRBJ2-7; D uncertain. The germline gives CDR1 LNHDA, CDR2 SQIVND (reference sequence). This CDR3 region has 15 residues. Trimming cost V 3 bases and J 5 bases, with 17 bases left between them. The CDR3 sequence is CASSMFQGPADEQYF. The CDR3 nucleotides are TGTGCCAGTAGTATGTTCCAAGGCCCGGCGGACGAGCAGTACTTC.

This chain connects TRBV7-2 to TRBJ2-5, with 9 bases fitting TRBD2. In germline, CDR1 is SGHTA, CDR2 FQGNSA. The V segment lost 5 bases and the J segment 3 bases; nucleotides outside the gene matches: 7. The length of the CDR3 is 15 residues. This chain's CDR3 is CASSITTSGKETQYF. CDR3 nucleotide sequence: TGTGCCAGCAGCATCACGACTAGCGGTAAAGAGACCCAGTACTTC.

This clone was picked up one time. The chain recombines TRBV19 with TRBJ2-7; maybe TRBD2 (7 bases). The CDR3 runs 12 residues. Germline-derived CDR1 and CDR2 are LNHDA and SQIVND (reference sequence). Trimming removed 10 bases from V and 2 bases from J, with 12 bases in between. CDR3 bases: TGTGCCACCCTAGGGGGGGCCTACGAGCAGTACTTC. Translated: CATLGGAYEQYF.

The genes are TRBV5-8 and TRBJ1-1; D uncertain. The V and J ends lost 2 bases and 8 bases respectively, with 7 bases between them. The length of the CDR3 is 11 residues. The germline gives CDR1 SGHTS, CDR2 YDEGEE. For the CDR3, the DNA is TGTGCCAGCAGCTTCCCAGTGGAAGCTTTCTTT. It translates to CASSFPVEAFF.

The DNA of the CDR3 is TGTGCCAGCAGTGAAGGTCAGAAGGGCTACACCTTC. Protein sequence: CASSEGQKGYTF. The V gene is TRBV6-1, the J gene TRBJ1-2; D remains ambiguous. V gave up 1 base and J gave up 8 bases, with 8 bases separating them. The germline CDR1 and CDR2 sequences are MNHNS and SASEGT. The CDR3 has 12 amino acids.

The chain carries TRBV29-1 and TRBJ2-1, with a weak D call TRBD1 (5 bases). Germline CDR1 SQVTM, CDR2 ANQGSEA. CDR3 size: 10 residues. The V end was cut by 7 bases, the J end by 5 bases, with 6 bases between. CDR3 coding DNA: TGCAGCGGACAGAACAATGAGCAGTTCTTC. This encodes CSGQNNEQFF.

The CDR3 region is CASSPPPRRPGAYEQYF. DNA of the CDR3: TGCGCCAGCAGCCCACCGCCGCGTAGACCAGGCGCCTACGAGCAGTACTTC. V gene TRBV4-3 combines with J gene TRBJ2-7; D gene ambiguous. The CDR3 runs 17 residues. V was cut by 4 bases and J by 2 bases, with 21 bases left in between. Germline CDR1 is LGHNA and CDR2 is YSLEER.

As regards this clone: Compared with germline, one end of the junction differs, possibly owing to a read error. The rearrangement uses TRBV6-5 and TRBJ1-2; 9 bases map to TRBD1. The CDR3 runs to 14 residues. Germline CDR1 reads MNHEY; CDR2 reads SVGAGI. The CDR3 here is CATSRDRANYGYTF. CDR3 DNA sequence: TGTGCCACCAGTCGGGACAGGGCTAACTATGGCTACACCTTC.

The chain couples TRBV30 to TRBJ2-3; 8 positions match TRBD2. From germline, CDR1 is GTSNPN and CDR2 SVGIG (reference sequence). After removal of 2 bases from V and 2 bases from J, the junction contained 15 bases not matched to a gene. This CDR3 region has 18 residues. Written as DNA, the CDR3 is TGTGCCTGGAGTCGACGGCGGACTAGCCGGGACGACACAGATACGCAGTATTTT. Protein product: CAWSRRRTSRDDTDTQYF.

The chain joins TRBV19 to TRBJ2-5, with D possibly matching TRBD1 (5 bases). With 5 bases removed from V and 4 bases from J, the gap between germline ends came to 17 bases. Germline CDR1 reads LNHDA; CDR2 reads SQIVND (reference sequence). The CDR3 consists of 15 residues. DNA of the CDR3: TGTGCCAGTAGTGTTCGACAGAAGCCCAGAGAGACCCAGTACTTC. Translating it yields CASSVRQKPRETQYF.

This rearrangement joins TRBV7-6 to TRBJ2-7; 7 positions agree with TRBD2. V gave up 3 bases and J gave up 3 bases; unmatched junction bases: 2. This CDR3 region has 13 residues. Germline CDR1 SGHVS, CDR2 FNYEAQ. DNA of the CDR3: TGTGCCAGCAGCTTTGCGGGGGACTACGAGCAGTACTTC. It yields the protein CASSFAGDYEQYF.

The chain carries TRBV9 and TRBJ2-7; 8 positions match TRBD1. CDR1 SGDLS and CDR2 YYNGEE come from the germline V gene. The V gene end was trimmed by 3 bases and the J gene end by 5 bases; junction bases not matched to a gene: 4. This CDR3 spans 13 amino acids. In nucleotides, the CDR3 is TGTGCCAGCAGCGGACAGGGGAGGAACGAGCAGTACTTC. This sequence encodes CASSGQGRNEQYF.

This chain uses TRBV7-9 with TRBJ2-5; D perhaps matches TRBD1 (7 bases). Trimming shortened V by 3 bases and J by 0 bases, and 17 bases separated the two germline ends. CDR1 is SEHNR and CDR2 is FQNEAQ in the germline V gene (reference sequence). The CDR3 runs to 17 residues. CDR3 sequence reads: CASSFGGNRGYQETQYF. CDR3 coding DNA: TGTGCCAGCAGCTTTGGGGGGAACAGGGGATACCAAGAGACCCAGTACTTC.

The chain carries TRBV5-1 and TRBJ1-4, with a tentative D call TRBD1 (5 bases). Germline values: CDR1 SGHRS, CDR2 YFSETQ. Trimming removed 4 bases from V and 8 bases from J, with 12 bases in between. The CDR3 totals 13 residues. The CDR3: CASSRGGEEKLFF. The CDR3 DNA follows: TGCGCCAGCAGCCGGGGGGGAGAAGAAAAACTGTTTTTT.

The J gene is TRBJ1-1, the V gene TRBV19, with 10 positions matching TRBD1. Germline CDR1 reads LNHDA; CDR2 reads SQIVND (reference sequence). The CDR3 runs to 15 residues. After removal of 6 bases from V and 7 bases from J, the junction contained 11 bases not matched to a gene. CDR3 sequence reads: CASRNDAGTGVEAFF. The CDR3 nucleotides read TGTGCCAGTAGGAACGACGCCGGGACAGGGGTTGAAGCTTTCTTT.

The chain recombines TRBV9 with TRBJ1-5; D is perhaps TRBD1 (6 bases). The CDR3 extends over 14 amino acids. The germline V gene encodes CDR1 SGDLS and CDR2 YYNGEE. V lost 4 bases to trimming and J lost 7 bases, with 15 bases between them. The CDR3 sequence: CASSPGGAGQPQHF. The CDR3 nucleotides are TGTGCCAGCAGCCCTGGGGGGGCTGGGCAGCCCCAGCATTTT.

This sequence joins TRBV5-1 and TRBJ2-7; 10 bases map to TRBD2. The CDR3 extends over 15 amino acids. CDR1 is SGHRS, CDR2 YFSETQ, per germline. Trimming cost V 4 bases and J 4 bases; bases outside gene matches: 8. The CDR3 bases are TGCGCCAGCAGCCACGGGACTAGCGTTGAATACGAGCAGTACTTC. Translated, it gives CASSHGTSVEYEQYF.

The chain employs TRBV2 and TRBJ1-1, with D possibly TRBD1 on 6 matching bases. The V end lost 4 bases, the J end lost 1 base, and 10 bases lay between the germline ends. The CDR3 is made up of 14 amino acids. CDR1 and CDR2 from the germline V gene are SNHLY and FYNNEI. CDR3 sequence reads: CASSVGGQNTEAFF. CDR3 sequence (DNA): TGTGCCAGCAGTGTGGGGGGGCAGAACACTGAAGCTTTCTTT.

The chain has TRBV19 and TRBJ1-1, with TRBD1 identical over 10 bases. Per the germline V gene, CDR1 is LNHDA and CDR2 is SQIVND (reference sequence). V trimming: 7 bases; J trimming: 1 base; junction bases outside the gene matches: 9. CDR3 length: 16 amino acids. The CDR3 sequence: CASMGDRGLGNTEAFF. The DNA for the CDR3 is TGTGCCAGTATGGGAGACAGGGGGCTCGGGAACACTGAAGCTTTCTTT.

J is TRBJ1-2 and V is TRBV29-1, with D tentatively TRBD1 (6 bases). This CDR3 has 12 amino acids. Germline V gene lookup returns CDR1 SQVTM and CDR2 ANQGSEA. V lost 4 bases to trimming and J lost 3 bases, with 9 bases between them. The CDR3 loop is CSVAGDHYGYTF. CDR3 bases: TGCAGCGTTGCAGGGGATCACTATGGCTACACCTTC.

The V call is TRBV7-9, the J call TRBJ2-1, with a tentative D call TRBD2 (7 bases). The CDR3 contains 16 residues. V lost 8 bases to trimming and J lost 2 bases, with 19 bases between them. Germline CDR1 is SEHNR and CDR2 is FQNEAQ (reference sequence). CDR3 loop: CASPLNPRGPYNEQFF. The CDR3 DNA reads TGTGCCAGCCCTCTTAACCCGCGGGGGCCCTACAATGAGCAGTTCTTC. Supplemented by reference TRBV7-9 and TRBJ2-1, the full variable domain reads DTGVSQNPRHKITKRGQNVTFRCDPISEHNRLYWYRQTLGQGPEFLTYFQNEAQLEKSRLLSDRFSAERPKGSFSTLEIQRTEQGDSAMYLCASPLNPRGPYNEQFFGPGTRLTVL.

In this sample, this clone turned up a few times. This rearrangement joins TRBV6-5 to TRBJ1-1; TRBD1 might be the D (5 bases). V gave up 2 bases and J gave up 0 bases, with 13 bases separating them. This CDR3 contains 16 residues. CDR1 and CDR2 (germline): MNHEY, SVGAGI. CDR3 loop: CASSYRGAPMNTEAFF. DNA for the CDR3: TGTGCCAGCAGTTACAGGGGTGCACCGATGAACACTGAAGCTTTCTTT.

In this sample, this clone turned up a few times. This chain uses TRBV19 with TRBJ2-7; 8 bases line up with TRBD1. The germline gives CDR1 LNHDA, CDR2 SQIVND (reference sequence). The CDR3 spans 15 residues. Unmatched junction bases numbered 11, after V lost 5 bases and J lost 5 bases. The chain's CDR3 is CASSPLDRGGNEQYF. CDR3 bases: TGTGCCAGTAGTCCCCTCGACAGGGGAGGTAACGAGCAGTACTTC.

This chain uses TRBV2 with TRBJ1-2; 7 bases are a match to TRBD1. Per germline, CDR1 SNHLY and CDR2 FYNNEI. This CDR3 has 15 amino acids. V shed 6 bases and J 2 bases; nucleotides not matched to a gene: 9. CDR3 sequence reads: CASRGTGTVNYGYTF. The CDR3 DNA reads as TGTGCCAGCAGGGGCACCGGGACAGTAAACTATGGCTACACCTTC.

The chain carries TRBV7-2 and TRBJ2-7; no reliable D call. Looked up from germline, CDR1 is SGHTA and CDR2 is FQGNSA. This CDR3 is 12 amino acids long. Trimming took off 3 bases at V and 0 bases at J, with 3 bases between the two ends. CDR3 DNA: TGTGCCAGCAGCTTTCTCTCCTACGAGCAGTACTTC. Translating gives CASSFLSYEQYF.

V and J are TRBV7-2 and TRBJ2-1; D perhaps matches TRBD1 (6 bases). This CDR3 spans 15 amino acids. Germline CDR1 and CDR2: SGHTA and FQGNSA. V dropped 7 bases and J dropped 2 bases, with 15 bases sitting between them. The CDR3 reads CASTVDSSAYNEQFF. CDR3 DNA: TGTGCCAGCACCGTGGACAGCTCCGCCTACAATGAGCAGTTCTTC.

The chain joins TRBV20-1 to TRBJ2-1, with D unresolved. The V gene lost 5 bases and the J gene lost 3 bases, with 2 bases spanning the gap. The CDR3 length is 10 residues. Germline lookup yields CDR1 DFQATT and CDR2 SNEGSKA (reference sequence). CDR3 coding DNA: TGCAGTGCTTACTACAATGAGCAGTTCTTC. It is translated as CSAYYNEQFF.

This clone was observed a handful of times. This chain connects TRBV19 to TRBJ1-5; no firm D call. Trimming shortened V by 3 bases and J by 9 bases, and 12 bases separated the two germline ends. The CDR3 sequence is 13 residues long. The germline gives CDR1 LNHDA, CDR2 SQIVND (reference sequence). The CDR3, as DNA: TGTGCCAGTAGTATCCGGCCCTCGGGGCCCCAGCATTTT. Its protein is CASSIRPSGPQHF. The full variable domain, completed using reference TRBV19 and TRBJ1-5, is DGGITQSPKYLFRKEGQNVTLSCEQNLNHDAMYWYRQDPGQGLRLIYYSQIVNDFQKGDIAEGYSVSREKKESFPLTVTSAQKNPTAFYLCASSIRPSGPQHFGDGTRLSIL.

The V call is TRBV7-9, the J call TRBJ2-4; TRBD2 matches at 14 bases. The J segment lost 3 bases and the V segment lost 5 bases, leaving 3 bases of the junction unmatched. This CDR3 is 16 amino acids long. Germline lookup yields CDR1 SEHNR and CDR2 FQNEAQ (reference sequence). CDR3 sequence (DNA): TGTGCCAGCAGCCCTGGACTAGCGGGGGGCAAAAACATTCAGTACTTC. Translated, it gives CASSPGLAGGKNIQYF.